Listed here are 25 T cell receptor beta chains from one sample, sequenced in a study of blood T cell repertoires in COVID-19. Data came from immunoSEQ multiplex PCR; TCRdb stores just in-frame clones and leaves some out. Among over 100,000 clones listed, around 88% were seen once. Sequencing was performed on peripheral blood. These receptors were collected from a man aged 55-75 years with COVID-19, enrolled during active disease.

The rearrangement joins TRBV5-1 to TRBJ2-7, with 11 bases fitting TRBD2. Germline V CDR1 and CDR2: SGHRS, YFSETQ. This CDR3 region has 17 residues. J gave up 2 bases and V 1 base, and 8 bases lay outside the gene matches. CDR3 nucleotide sequence: TGCGCCAGCAGCTTGCTGTCAGTAGCGGGGGGGACCTACGAGCAGTACTTC. This gives the protein CASSLLSVAGGTYEQYF.

The gene calls are TRBV7-9 and TRBJ2-7; D may be TRBD2 (5 bases). CDR1 and CDR2 (germline): SEHNR, FQNEAQ (reference sequence). This CDR3 has 13 residues. V lost 6 bases and J 1 base, leaving 10 bases between the germline ends. This CDR3 reads CASREPGSYEQYF. The CDR3 DNA sequence: TGTGCCAGCAGGGAGCCGGGGTCCTACGAGCAGTACTTC.

This chain links TRBV5-5 with TRBJ2-5, with 7 bases matching TRBD1. CDR1 is SGHKS, CDR2 YYEKEE, per germline (reference sequence). J was trimmed by 4 bases and V by 0 bases; bases with no gene match: 3. The CDR3 has 14 residues. The CDR3 region is CASSLDTGAETQYF. Written as DNA, the CDR3 is TGTGCCAGCAGCTTGGACACAGGGGCAGAGACCCAGTACTTC. The variable domain in full, with the rest retrieved from reference TRBV5-5 and TRBJ2-5, is DAGVTQSPTHLIKTRGQQVTLRCSPISGHKSVSWYQQVLGQGPQFIFQYYEKEERGRGNFPDRFSARQFPNYSSELNVNALLLGDSALYLCASSLDTGAETQYFGPGTRLLVL.

The chain joins TRBV2 to TRBJ2-3, with 9 bases identical to TRBD1. The V gene end was trimmed by 8 bases and the J gene end by 0 bases; junction bases not matched to a gene: 3. Germline loops: CDR1 SNHLY, CDR2 FYNNEI. CDR3 length: 14 residues. The CDR3 region has the DNA TGTGCCAGCGAAGGACAGGGGAGCACAGATACGCAGTATTTT. Encoded protein: CASEGQGSTDTQYF.

The chain links TRBV5-8 to TRBJ2-3; weak D call: TRBD2 (6 bases). This CDR3 comprises 16 residues. Trimming took off 2 bases at V and 0 bases at J, with 13 bases between the two ends. Germline V lookup: CDR1 SGHTS, CDR2 YDEGEE. This CDR3 is CASSLSLAGSTDTQYF. The CDR3 nucleotides are TGTGCCAGCAGCTTAAGTCTTGCGGGGAGCACAGATACGCAGTATTTT.

CDR3 DNA sequence: TGTGCCAGTAGTATAGAAGGGACAGGGGACTATGGCTACACCTTC. This translates into CASSIEGTGDYGYTF. The rearrangement uses TRBV19 and TRBJ1-2, with 10 bases lining up with TRBD1. This CDR3 contains 15 residues. Germline V gene lookup returns CDR1 LNHDA and CDR2 SQIVND (reference sequence). V shed 0 bases and J 3 bases; nucleotides not matched to a gene: 1.

The chain couples TRBV11-2 to TRBJ1-1; D is ambiguous. Trimming pared 1 base from V and 6 bases from J, leaving 18 bases between. CDR1 is SGHAT, CDR2 FQNNGV, per germline. This CDR3 is 16 amino acids long. The CDR3 sequence: CASSLAASQRGSEAFF. CDR3 nucleotides: TGTGCCAGCAGCTTAGCGGCGTCCCAGAGAGGGTCTGAAGCTTTCTTT.

The chain recombines TRBV7-3 with TRBJ2-3, with D perhaps TRBD2 (6 bases). V lost 5 bases, J lost 0 bases, and 12 bases lay in between. The CDR3 contains 15 residues. Germline V CDR1 and CDR2: SGHTA, FQGTGA. The CDR3 protein is CASSPIGGSTDTQYF. As DNA, the CDR3 is TGTGCCAGCAGCCCTATCGGGGGAAGCACAGATACGCAGTATTTT.

The rearrangement uses TRBV29-1 and TRBJ1-4; D is perhaps TRBD1 (6 bases). CDR3 length equals 13 residues. Per the germline V gene, CDR1 is SQVTM and CDR2 is ANQGSEA. V was shortened by 4 bases and J by 8 bases, with 14 bases between the two germline ends. In DNA, the CDR3 is TGCAGCGTTGCATACAGGGTGGGGGAAAAACTGTTTTTT. It is translated as CSVAYRVGEKLFF.

V gene TRBV27 combines with J gene TRBJ2-3; a weak D match, TRBD2 (5 bases). V gave up 6 bases and J gave up 6 bases, with 16 bases separating them. This CDR3 comprises 14 residues. Germline V CDR1 and CDR2: MNHEY, SMNVEV (reference sequence). CDR3 bases: TGTGCCAGCAGCGACTACCGCCTTGGGGATACGCAGTATTTT. It yields the protein CASSDYRLGDTQYF.

The chain combines TRBV19 with TRBJ1-1, with 9 nucleotides matching TRBD1. V was clipped by 4 bases and J by 4 bases; unmatched bases: 7. CDR1 is LNHDA and CDR2 is SQIVND in the germline V gene (reference sequence). This CDR3 spans 15 amino acids. CDR3 loop: CASSTRTGVFTEAFF. The CDR3, as DNA: TGTGCCAGTAGTACTCGGACAGGGGTTTTCACTGAAGCTTTCTTT.

The genes are TRBV5-1 and TRBJ2-7; 9 bases align to TRBD1. With V trimmed by 1 base and J by 6 bases, 8 bases remained unmatched. The CDR3 totals 15 residues. Looked up from germline, CDR1 is SGHRS and CDR2 is YFSETQ. CDR3 DNA sequence: TGCGCCAGCAGCTTGACTCCGGGACAGGGAGGCGAGCAGTACTTC. It encodes CASSLTPGQGGEQYF.

CDR3: CASSQGMGGPQHF. CDR3 in DNA: TGTGCCAGCAGCCAAGGCATGGGGGGTCCCCAGCATTTT. The chain employs TRBV3-1 (or the pseudogene TRBV3-2) and TRBJ1-5, with D possibly matching TRBD1 (5 bases). Germline CDR1 reads LGHDT; CDR2 reads YNNKEL (reference sequence). With 1 base removed from V and 10 bases from J, the gap between germline ends came to 11 bases. The CDR3 length is 13 residues.

The CDR3 region has the DNA TGTGCCCTCTCCCCCCAGACTAACACTGAAGCTTTCTTT. Its protein is CALSPQTNTEAFF. The chain uses TRBV30 and TRBJ1-1; D remains unclear. This CDR3 has 13 residues. Germline V gene lookup returns CDR1 GTSNPN and CDR2 SVGIG (reference sequence). With 8 bases removed from V and 2 bases from J, the gap between germline ends came to 15 bases.

This chain connects TRBV7-3 to TRBJ1-1, with 7 bases fitting TRBD1. Germline V gene sequence: CDR1 SGHTA, CDR2 FQGTGA. CDR3 length: 14 amino acids. The ends lost 8 bases at V and 5 bases at J; junction bases unmatched: 11. This CDR3 is CASSEGASKTEAFF. The CDR3 DNA follows: TGTGCCAGCTCCGAGGGGGCCTCGAAGACTGAAGCTTTCTTT.

The chain is built from TRBV7-2 and TRBJ2-3; 11 bases line up with TRBD2. The V and J ends lost 5 bases and 4 bases, in that order; junction bases with no gene match: 2. The germline V gene has CDR1 SGHTA and CDR2 FQGNSA. This CDR3 is built from 14 residues. In DNA form, the CDR3 reads TGTGCCAGCAGCCCGGGACTAGCGGCAGATACGCAGTATTTT. Protein product: CASSPGLAADTQYF.

The chain couples TRBV3-1 (or the pseudogene TRBV3-2) to TRBJ2-7, with 10 nucleotides matching TRBD2. The V and J ends lost 4 bases and 1 base, in that order; junction bases with no gene match: 10. The CDR3 consists of 17 residues. In germline, CDR1 is LGHDT, CDR2 YNNKEL (reference sequence). CDR3 protein: CASSPGPSGGASYEQYF. The CDR3 bases are TGTGCCAGCAGCCCGGGCCCTAGCGGGGGCGCATCCTACGAGCAGTACTTC.

This clone was observed once. The rearrangement links TRBV6-6 to TRBJ2-1; 8 bases are a match to TRBD1. There are 14 residues in the CDR3. Germline trimming cut 2 bases from V and 5 bases from J; bases unmatched to any gene: 2. Germline V gene sequence: CDR1 MNHNY, CDR2 SVGAGI (reference sequence). CDR3 in amino acids: CASSYPTGDNEQFF. The CDR3 DNA reads as TGTGCCAGCAGTTACCCGACAGGGGACAATGAGCAGTTCTTC.

This clone has only a few counts. The chain recombines TRBV28 with TRBJ2-1, with 11 bases lining up with TRBD1. The CDR3 length is 17 residues. J lost 7 bases, V lost 4 bases, and 12 bases had no gene match. The germline V gene has CDR1 MDHEN and CDR2 SYDVKM. The CDR3 reads CASSSTGQGAGWNEQFF. For the CDR3, the DNA is TGTGCCAGCAGTTCCACCGGACAGGGGGCAGGTTGGAATGAGCAGTTCTTC.

In this sample, this clone turned up once. The chain couples TRBV11-1 to TRBJ1-4; 7 bases line up with TRBD1. This CDR3 spans 12 amino acids. The germline V gene encodes CDR1 SGHAT and CDR2 FQDESV (reference sequence). V was pared by 5 bases and J by 8 bases, with 2 bases of the junction left unmatched. The CDR3 loop is CASSQGEEKLFF. The CDR3 region has the DNA TGTGCCAGCAGCCAGGGGGAAGAAAAACTGTTTTTT. Filled out from reference TRBV11-1 and TRBJ1-4, the complete variable domain reads EAEVAQSPRYKITEKSQAVAFWCDPISGHATLYWYRQILGQGPELLVQFQDESVVDDSQLPKDRFSAERLKGVDSTLKIQPAELGDSAMYLCASSQGEEKLFFGSGTQLSVL.

The CDR3 coding sequence is TGTGCCAGCAGCCAAGAACTCTCACAAGGGACACCCGCTAACTATGGCTACACCTTC. Its translation is CASSQELSQGTPANYGYTF. The chain links TRBV4-2 to TRBJ1-2, with a possible D match to TRBD1 (6 bases). The germline gives CDR1 LGHNA, CDR2 YNFKEQ. This CDR3 has 19 residues. Trimming pared 0 bases from V and 0 bases from J, leaving 20 bases between.

This chain links TRBV7-3 with TRBJ2-3, with D tentatively TRBD2 (6 bases). The CDR3 length is 15 residues. V gave up 5 bases and J gave up 1 base, with 13 bases separating them. Germline lookup yields CDR1 SGHTA and CDR2 FQGTGA. The CDR3 sequence: CASSHWGGGTDTQYF. The CDR3 bases are TGTGCCAGCAGCCATTGGGGCGGGGGCACAGATACGCAGTATTTT.

This chain joins TRBV10-1 and TRBJ2-1; 7 bases are a match to TRBD2. V lost 4 bases and J lost 5; bases outside the gene matches: 5. The CDR3 loop spans 14 amino acids. From germline, CDR1 is WNHNN and CDR2 SYGVQD (reference sequence). CDR3 sequence: CASSASSGHNEQFF. The CDR3 DNA is TGCGCCAGCAGTGCCTCTAGCGGCCACAATGAGCAGTTCTTC.

The V gene is TRBV7-5, the J gene TRBJ1-6; the listed D gene, TRBD1, was not tested against the DNA. TRBV7-5 is assigned pseudogene status. The CDR3 spans 17 residues. CDR3 protein: CARSLGAGGIYNSPLHF. CDR3 sequence (DNA): TGTGCCAGAAGCTTAGGGGCAGGGGGCATCTATAATTCACCCCTCCACTTT.

The chain couples TRBV6-2 or TRBV6-3 to TRBJ2-5; no clear D. CDR1 and CDR2 (germline): MNHEY, SVGEGT. CDR3 size: 15 residues. V lost 2 bases and J 4 bases, leaving 14 bases between the germline ends. CDR3 DNA sequence: TGTGCCAGCAGTTACAAAGCACCCCCGGGAGAGACCCAGTACTTC. It encodes CASSYKAPPGETQYF.